This T cell receptor (beta chain) was identified in a study of T cells in Graves' hyperthyroidism and ophthalmopathy. Study in general: Peripheral blood was secured at the point of initial diagnosis, before any treatment. Findings and limits, study-wide: In the blood, most expanded thyroid clonotypes above 0.001 appeared as well.

Concerning this clonotype itself: Its antigen is unknown. Its ends do not fully match the called genes, so a read error is possible.

In germline, CDR1 is SGHVS, CDR2 FQNEAQ. The CDR3 runs to 16 residues. Amplification of TCR beta CDR3 regions was performed using RNA transcripts as template. The HTBI primer set drove a first-round RT-PCR of the TCR CDR3. TCRdb reanalysed the multiplex PCR reads using MiXCR and keeps one entry per CDR3 protein. The sample holds roughly 500,000 distinct CDR3 sequences; less than 25% are singletons and the top ten take about 49%. The source of this sequence is a woman aged 65 to 85 with Graves' ophthalmopathy. The chain has TRBV7-8 and TRBJ2-5, with a possible D match to TRBD1 (7 bases). Sequencing was performed on blood. The CDR3 DNA sequence: TGTGCCAGCAGCTCGCAGGGGGGAGAACCCTCAGAGACCCGGTACTTC. This gives the protein CASSSQGGEPSETRYF.